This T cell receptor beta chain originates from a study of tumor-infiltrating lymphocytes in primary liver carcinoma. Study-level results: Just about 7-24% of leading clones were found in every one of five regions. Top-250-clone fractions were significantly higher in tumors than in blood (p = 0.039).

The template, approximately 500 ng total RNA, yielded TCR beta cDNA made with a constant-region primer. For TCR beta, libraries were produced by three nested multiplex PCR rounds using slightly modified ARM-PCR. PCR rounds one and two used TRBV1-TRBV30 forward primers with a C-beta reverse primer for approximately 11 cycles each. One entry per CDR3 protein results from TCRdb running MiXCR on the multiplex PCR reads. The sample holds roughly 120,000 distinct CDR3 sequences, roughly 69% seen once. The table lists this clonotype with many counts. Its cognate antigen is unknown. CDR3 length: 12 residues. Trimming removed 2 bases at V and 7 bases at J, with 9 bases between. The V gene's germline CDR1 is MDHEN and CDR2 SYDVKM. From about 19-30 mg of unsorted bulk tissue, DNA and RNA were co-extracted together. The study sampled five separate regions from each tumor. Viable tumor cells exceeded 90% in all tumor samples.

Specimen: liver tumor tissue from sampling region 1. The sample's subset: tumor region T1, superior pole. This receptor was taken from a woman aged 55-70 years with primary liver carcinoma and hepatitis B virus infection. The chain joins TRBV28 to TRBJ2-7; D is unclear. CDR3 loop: CASSLGIWEQYF. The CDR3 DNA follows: TGTGCCAGCAGTTTAGGCATTTGGGAGCAGTACTTC.